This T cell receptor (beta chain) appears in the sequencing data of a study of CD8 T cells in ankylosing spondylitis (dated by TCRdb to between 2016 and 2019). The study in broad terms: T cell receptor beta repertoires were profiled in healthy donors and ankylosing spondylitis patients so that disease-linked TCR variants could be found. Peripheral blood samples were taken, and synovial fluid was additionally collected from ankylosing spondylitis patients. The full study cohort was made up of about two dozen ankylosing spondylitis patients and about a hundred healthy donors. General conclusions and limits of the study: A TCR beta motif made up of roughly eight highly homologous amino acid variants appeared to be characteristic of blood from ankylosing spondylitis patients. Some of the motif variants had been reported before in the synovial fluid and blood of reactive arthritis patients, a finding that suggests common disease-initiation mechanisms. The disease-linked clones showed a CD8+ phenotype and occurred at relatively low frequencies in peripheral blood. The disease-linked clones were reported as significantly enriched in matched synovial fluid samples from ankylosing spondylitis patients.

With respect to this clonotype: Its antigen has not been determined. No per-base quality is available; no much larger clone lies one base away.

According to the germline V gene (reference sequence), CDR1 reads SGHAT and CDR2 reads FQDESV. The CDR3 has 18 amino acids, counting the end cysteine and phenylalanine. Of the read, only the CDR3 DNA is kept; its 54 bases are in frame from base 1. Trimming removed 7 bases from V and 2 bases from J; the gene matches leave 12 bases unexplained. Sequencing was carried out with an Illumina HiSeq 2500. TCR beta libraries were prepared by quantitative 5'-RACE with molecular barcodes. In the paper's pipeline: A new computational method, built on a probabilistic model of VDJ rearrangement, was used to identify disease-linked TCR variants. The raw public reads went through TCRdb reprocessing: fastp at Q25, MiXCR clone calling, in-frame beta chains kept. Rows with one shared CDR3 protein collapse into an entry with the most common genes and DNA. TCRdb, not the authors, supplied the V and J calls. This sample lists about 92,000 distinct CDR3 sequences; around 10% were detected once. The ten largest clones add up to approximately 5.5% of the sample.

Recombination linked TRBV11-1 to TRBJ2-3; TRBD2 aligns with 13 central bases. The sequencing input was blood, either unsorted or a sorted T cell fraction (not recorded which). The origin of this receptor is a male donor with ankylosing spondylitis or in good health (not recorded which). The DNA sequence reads TGTGCCAGCATCCCCCCGGGACTAGCGGGGCTTCACACAGATACGCAGTATTTT. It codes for CASIPPGLAGLHTDTQYF.